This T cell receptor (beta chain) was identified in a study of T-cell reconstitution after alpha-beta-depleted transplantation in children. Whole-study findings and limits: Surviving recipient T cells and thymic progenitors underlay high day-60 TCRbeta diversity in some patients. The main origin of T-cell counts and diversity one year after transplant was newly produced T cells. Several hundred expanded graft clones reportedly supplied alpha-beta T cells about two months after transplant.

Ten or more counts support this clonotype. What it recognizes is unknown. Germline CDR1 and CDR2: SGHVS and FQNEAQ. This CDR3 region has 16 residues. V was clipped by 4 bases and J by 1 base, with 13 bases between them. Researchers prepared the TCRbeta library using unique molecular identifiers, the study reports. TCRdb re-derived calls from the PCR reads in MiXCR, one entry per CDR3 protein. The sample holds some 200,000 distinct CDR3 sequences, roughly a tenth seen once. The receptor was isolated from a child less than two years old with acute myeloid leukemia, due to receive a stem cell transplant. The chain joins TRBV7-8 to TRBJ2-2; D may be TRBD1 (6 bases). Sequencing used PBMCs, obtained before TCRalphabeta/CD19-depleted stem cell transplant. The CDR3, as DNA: TGTGCCAGCAGCTCGGAGGTGGGACAGAACACCGGGGAGCTGTTTTTT. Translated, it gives CASSSEVGQNTGELFF.